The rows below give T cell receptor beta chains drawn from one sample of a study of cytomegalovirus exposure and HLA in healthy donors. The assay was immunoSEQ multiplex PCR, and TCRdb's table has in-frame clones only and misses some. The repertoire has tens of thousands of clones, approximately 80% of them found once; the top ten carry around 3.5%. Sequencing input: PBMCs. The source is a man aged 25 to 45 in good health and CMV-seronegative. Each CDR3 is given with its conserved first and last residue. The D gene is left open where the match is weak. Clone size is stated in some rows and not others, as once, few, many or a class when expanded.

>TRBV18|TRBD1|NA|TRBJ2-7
CASSPRDRAYEQYF
TGTGCCAGCTCACCAAGGGACAGAGCCTACGAGCAGTACTTC
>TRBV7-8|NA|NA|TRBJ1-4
CASSLGRTNEKLFF
TGTGCCAGCAGCTTAGGCAGGACTAATGAAAAACTGTTTTTT
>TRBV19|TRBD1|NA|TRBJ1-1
CASSMDRRNTEAFF
TGTGCCAGTAGTATGGACAGGCGGAACACTGAAGCTTTCTTT
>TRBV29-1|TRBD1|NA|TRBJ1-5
CSVEDDTGGPQPQHF
TGCAGCGTTGAAGATGACACAGGGGGCCCTCAGCCCCAGCATTTT
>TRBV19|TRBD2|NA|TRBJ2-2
CASSRTSGSSDTGELFF
TGTGCCAGTAGTCGGACTAGCGGGAGTTCGGACACCGGGGAGCTGTTTTTT
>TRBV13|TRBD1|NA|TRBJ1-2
CASSSRQGLHYGYTF
TGTGCCAGCAGCTCCCGACAGGGGCTACACTATGGCTACACCTTC
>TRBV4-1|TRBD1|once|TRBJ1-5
CASSQDLKGANQPQHF
TGCGCCAGCAGCCAAGATCTTAAGGGGGCGAATCAGCCCCAGCATTTT
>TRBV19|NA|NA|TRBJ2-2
CASSVTQLTGELFF
TGTGCCAGTAGTGTGACACAACTCACCGGGGAGCTGTTTTTT
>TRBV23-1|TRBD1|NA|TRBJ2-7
CASTQSRQGVRVSSYEQYF
TGCGCCAGCACTCAATCAAGGCAGGGGGTCAGGGTGTCCTCCTACGAGCAGTACTTC
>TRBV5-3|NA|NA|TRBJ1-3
CARSTRPGHFSGNTIYF
TGTGCCAGAAGCACTCGGCCGGGACACTTCTCTGGAAACACCATATATTTT
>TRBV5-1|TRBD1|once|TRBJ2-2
CASSPRTGPVTGELFF
TGCGCCAGCAGCCCCCGGACAGGGCCAGTCACCGGGGAGCTGTTTTTT
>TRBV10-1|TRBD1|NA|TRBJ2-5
CASSDSTDRPGTQYF
TGCGCCAGCAGTGACTCAACGGACAGGCCGGGGACCCAGTACTTC
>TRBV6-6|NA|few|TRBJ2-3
CASSYALVDTQYF
TGTGCCAGCAGTTACGCCTTAGTAGATACGCAGTATTTT
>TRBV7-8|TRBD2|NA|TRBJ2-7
CASSLGLGTNYEQYF
TGTGCCAGCAGCTTAGGCCTCGGGACTAACTACGAGCAGTACTTC
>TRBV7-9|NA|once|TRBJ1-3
CSSSLTGLSGNTIYF
TGTTCCAGCAGCTTGACAGGACTCTCTGGAAACACCATATATTTT
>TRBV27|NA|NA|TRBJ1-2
CASSTLQGALGYGYTF
TGTGCCAGCAGTACACTACAGGGCGCCCTGGGCTATGGCTACACCTTC
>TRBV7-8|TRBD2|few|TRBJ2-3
CASSLSGGTDTQYF
TGTGCCAGCAGCTTATCGGGGGGGACAGATACGCAGTATTTT
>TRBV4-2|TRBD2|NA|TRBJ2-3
CASSQGVDGGASSTDTQYF
TGTGCCAGCAGCCAAGGAGTTGACGGGGGGGCCTCCAGCACAGATACGCAGTATTTT
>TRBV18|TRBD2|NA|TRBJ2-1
CASSPGGRAEFNEQFF
TGTGCCAGCTCACCGGGCGGGAGGGCCGAATTCAATGAGCAGTTCTTC
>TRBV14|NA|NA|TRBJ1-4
CASSHPSHEKLFF
TGTGCCAGCAGCCATCCCTCACACGAAAAACTGTTTTTT
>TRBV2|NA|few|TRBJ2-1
CASKIRPSVNEQFF
TGTGCCAGCAAAATCAGGCCCTCAGTCAATGAGCAGTTCTTC
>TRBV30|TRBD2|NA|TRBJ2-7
CAWSLLAGSYEQYF
TGTGCCTGGAGTTTGCTAGCGGGGTCCTACGAGCAGTACTTC